This T cell receptor (beta chain) was identified during a study of early T cells in non-severe SARS-CoV-2 infection. Across the study: From unsorted whole blood, bulk RNA was sequenced, and the chains remained unpaired.

CDR3 length equals 13 residues. V lost 3 bases and J lost 7; bases outside the gene matches: 4. The germline V gene encodes CDR1 DFQATT and CDR2 SNEGSKA (reference sequence). From the 5' RACE reads, TCRdb called clonotypes with MiXCR, one entry per CDR3 protein. The table lists 95,000 to 100,000 distinct CDR3 sequences, approximately 11% of them singletons. The V gene is TRBV20-1, the J gene TRBJ2-2, with 8 bases aligning to TRBD1. The TCR originated in an adult who was a healthcare worker with PCR-confirmed SARS-CoV-2 infection or an uninfected control (not recorded which). Sequenced: whole blood. The CDR3 DNA is TGCAGTGCTAGCGGACAGGGTCACGGGGAGCTGTTTTTT. This codes for CSASGQGHGELFF.